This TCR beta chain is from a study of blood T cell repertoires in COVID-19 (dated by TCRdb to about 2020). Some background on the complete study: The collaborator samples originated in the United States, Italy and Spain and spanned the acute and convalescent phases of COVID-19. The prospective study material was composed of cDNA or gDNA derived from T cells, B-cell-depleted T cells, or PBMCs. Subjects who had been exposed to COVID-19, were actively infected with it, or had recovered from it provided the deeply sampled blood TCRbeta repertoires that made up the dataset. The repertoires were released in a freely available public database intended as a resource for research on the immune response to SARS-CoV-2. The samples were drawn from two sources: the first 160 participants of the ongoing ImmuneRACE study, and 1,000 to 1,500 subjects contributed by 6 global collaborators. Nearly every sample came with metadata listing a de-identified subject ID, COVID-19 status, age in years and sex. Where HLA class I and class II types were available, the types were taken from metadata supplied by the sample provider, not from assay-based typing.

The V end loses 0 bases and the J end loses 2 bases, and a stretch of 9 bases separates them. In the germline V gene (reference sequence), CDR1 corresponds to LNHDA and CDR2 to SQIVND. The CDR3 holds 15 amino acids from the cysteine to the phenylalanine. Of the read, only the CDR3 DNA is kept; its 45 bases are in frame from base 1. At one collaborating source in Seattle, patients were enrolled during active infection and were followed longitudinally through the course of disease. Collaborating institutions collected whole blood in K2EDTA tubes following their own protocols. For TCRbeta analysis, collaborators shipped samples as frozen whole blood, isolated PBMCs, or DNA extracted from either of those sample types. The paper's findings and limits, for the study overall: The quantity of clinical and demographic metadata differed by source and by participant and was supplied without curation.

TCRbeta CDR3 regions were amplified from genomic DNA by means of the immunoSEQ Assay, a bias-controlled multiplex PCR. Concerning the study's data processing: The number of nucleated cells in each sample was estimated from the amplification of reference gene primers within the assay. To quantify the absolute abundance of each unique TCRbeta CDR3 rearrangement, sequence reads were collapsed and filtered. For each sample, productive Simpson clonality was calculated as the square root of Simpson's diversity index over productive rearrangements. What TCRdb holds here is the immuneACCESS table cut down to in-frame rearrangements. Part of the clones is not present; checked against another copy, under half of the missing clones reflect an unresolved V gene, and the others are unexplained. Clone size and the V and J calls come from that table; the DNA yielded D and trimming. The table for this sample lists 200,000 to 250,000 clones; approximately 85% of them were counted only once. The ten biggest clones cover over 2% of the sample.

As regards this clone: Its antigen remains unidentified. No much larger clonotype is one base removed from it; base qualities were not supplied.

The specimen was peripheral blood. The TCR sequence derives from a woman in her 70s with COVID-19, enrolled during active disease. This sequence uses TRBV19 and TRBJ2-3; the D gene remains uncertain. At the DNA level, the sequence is TGTGCCAGTAGTATAGACTCGTCGGTCACAGATACGCAGTATTTT. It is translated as CASSIDSSVTDTQYF.